A few counts support the clone carrying this T cell receptor beta chain. These data are taken from a study of blood T cell repertoires in COVID-19. As for the study in general: From T cells, B-cell-depleted T cells, or PBMCs came the material, which was cDNA or gDNA.

V was pared by 7 bases and J by 5 bases, with 15 bases between. The CDR3 is 15 amino acids. From germline, CDR1 is MGHRA and CDR2 YSYEKL. Profiled with immunoSEQ multiplex PCR; TCRdb holds only in-frame clones, not every one. Of over 150,000 clones listed, approximately 80% are singletons. V gene TRBV4-1 combines with J gene TRBJ1-6, with a tentative D call TRBD1 (5 bases). The sequenced sample was peripheral blood. The TCR sequence derives from a human donor in a cohort sampled during active COVID-19. This chain's CDR3 is CASTREGQDNSPLHF. CDR3 DNA sequence: TGCGCCAGCACCCGGGAGGGGCAGGATAATTCACCCCTCCACTTT.